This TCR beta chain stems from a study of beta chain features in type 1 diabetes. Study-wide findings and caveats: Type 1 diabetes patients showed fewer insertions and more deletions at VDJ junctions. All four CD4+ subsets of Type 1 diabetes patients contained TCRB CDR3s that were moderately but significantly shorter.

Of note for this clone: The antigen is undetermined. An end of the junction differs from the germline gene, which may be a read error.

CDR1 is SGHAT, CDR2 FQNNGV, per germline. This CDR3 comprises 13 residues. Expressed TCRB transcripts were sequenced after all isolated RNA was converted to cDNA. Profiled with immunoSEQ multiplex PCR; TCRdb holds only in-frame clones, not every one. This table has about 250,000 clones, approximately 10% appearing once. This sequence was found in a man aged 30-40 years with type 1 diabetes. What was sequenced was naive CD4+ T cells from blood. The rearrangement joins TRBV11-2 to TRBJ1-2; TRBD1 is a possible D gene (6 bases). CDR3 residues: CASRHLVYRVRNF. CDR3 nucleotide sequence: TGTGCCAGCAGACATTTAGTTTACAGGGTGAGGAACTTC.